A selection of T cell receptor beta chains follows, all from one sample in a study of beta chain features in type 1 diabetes. The assay was immunoSEQ multiplex PCR, and TCRdb's table has in-frame clones only and misses some. The sample lists 550,000 to 850,000 clones; about an eighth were seen once. Source material: naive CD4+ T cells from blood. Receptors originate from a man aged 18 to 29 with type 1 diabetes. CDR3s include the opening cysteine and the closing phenylalanine or tryptophan. The D gene is left open where the match is weak. Part of the rows lack a size; the others show once, few, many or a class for expanded clones.

>.|TRBJ1-1|.|TRBV9
CASSVDPPQGRNTEAFF
TGTGCCAGCAGCGTAGACCCCCCGCAGGGCCGGAACACTGAAGCTTTCTTT
>.|TRBJ1-2|few|TRBV30
CAWSVSLSGYTF
TGTGCCTGGAGTGTATCTCTCTCTGGCTACACCTTC
>.|TRBJ2-2|few|TRBV7-2
CASSPTGNTGELFF
TGTGCCAGCAGCCCCACAGGGAACACCGGGGAGCTGTTTTTT
>TRBD1|TRBJ2-5|few|TRBV7-9
CASSRTGGRLETQYF
TGTGCCAGCAGCCGGACAGGGGGCAGGCTGGAGACCCAGTACTTC
>TRBD2|TRBJ2-1|.|TRBV6-1
CASSGRTSGSSYNEQFF
TGTGCCAGCAGTGGACGGACTAGCGGGAGCTCCTACAATGAGCAGTTCTTC
>TRBD1|TRBJ1-5|.|TRBV19
CASRRQGSYSNQPQHF
TGTGCCAGTAGACGACAGGGCTCCTATAGCAATCAGCCCCAGCATTTT
>.|TRBJ1-6|few|TRBV10-3
CATQGGDSPLHF
TGTGCCACACAGGGAGGCGATTCACCCCTCCACTTT
>.|TRBJ2-7|few|TRBV5-1
CASSLEENEQYF
TGCGCCAGCAGCTTGGAGGAAAACGAGCAGTACTTC
>.|TRBJ2-4|few|TRBV12-5
CASGLVLEVAKNIQYF
TGTGCTAGTGGTTTGGTATTGGAGGTAGCCAAAAACATTCAGTACTTC
>.|TRBJ2-5|.|TRBV13
CASSEARLAGVETQYF
TGTGCCAGCAGTGAAGCGCGGCTAGCCGGTGTGGAGACCCAGTACTTC
>.|TRBJ2-7|.|TRBV30
CAWSGTYEQYF
TGTGCCTGGAGCGGGACGTACGAGCAGTACTTC
>TRBD1|TRBJ1-5|few|TRBV30
CAWSAHSGTGSQPQHF
TGTGCCTGGAGTGCCCACTCCGGGACAGGGAGTCAGCCCCAGCATTTT
>.|TRBJ1-1|few|TRBV29-1
CSVEAAGYNTEAFF
TGCAGCGTTGAAGCAGCAGGTTATAACACTGAAGCTTTCTTT
>.|TRBJ2-6|few|TRBV7-9
CASSFPIDREGSGANVLTF
TGTGCCAGCAGCTTCCCCATAGACAGGGAGGGTTCTGGGGCCAACGTCCTGACTTTC
>TRBD2|TRBJ2-1|.|TRBV5-6
CASSPTAGHYNEQFF
TGTGCCAGCAGCCCCACAGCGGGGCATTACAATGAGCAGTTCTTC
>.|TRBJ1-5|.|TRBV7-9
CASSLAEEPQHF
TGTGCCAGCAGCTTAGCGGAGGAGCCCCAGCATTTT
>.|TRBJ2-7|.|TRBV4-1
CASSLSRHGEEYEQYF
TGCGCCAGCAGCCTCTCCCGGCACGGGGAGGAGTACGAGCAGTACTTC
>TRBD2|TRBJ2-7|.|TRBV27
CASTGLAGTYEQYF
TGTGCCAGCACGGGACTAGCGGGGACCTACGAGCAGTACTTC
>.|TRBJ2-5|.|TRBV2
CASGEARQETQYF
TGTGCCAGCGGGGAGGCCCGCCAAGAGACCCAGTACTTC
>.|TRBJ2-7|.|TRBV2
CASSAESEQYF
TGTGCCAGCAGTGCAGAATCCGAGCAGTACTTC
>.|TRBJ1-2|.|TRBV7-9
CASSLRQAGGNYGYTF
TGTGCCAGCAGCTTGCGACAGGCCGGGGGCAACTATGGCTACACCTTC
>TRBD1|TRBJ1-5|.|TRBV6-5
CASSAGTGNQPQHF
TGTGCCAGCAGTGCCGGGACAGGCAATCAGCCCCAGCATTTT
>.|TRBJ1-1|few|TRBV12-2
CASRPSPGANTEAFF
TGTGCAAGTCGCCCCTCGCCGGGGGCGAACACTGAAGCTTTCTTT
>TRBD1|TRBJ1-2|.|TRBV7-9
CASSRLVGDSQTSYGYTF
TGTGCCAGCAGCCGACTTGTAGGGGACAGTCAAACTTCCTATGGCTACACCTTC
>.|TRBJ2-3|few|TRBV11-2
CASSLTDTQYF
TGTGCCAGCAGCTTAACGGATACGCAGTATTTT
>TRBD1|TRBJ1-1|.|TRBV7-9
CASSQGAGEAFF
TGTGCCAGCAGCCAGGGGGCAGGTGAAGCTTTCTTT
>TRBD1|TRBJ2-3|few|TRBV7-9
CASSFNRGHTDTQYF
TGTGCCAGCAGCTTTAACAGGGGACACACAGATACGCAGTATTTT
>.|TRBJ1-4|.|TRBV29-1
CSAQQGRGEKLFF
TGCAGCGCGCAACAGGGCCGGGGTGAAAAACTGTTTTTT
>TRBD1|TRBJ1-5|.|TRBV6-5
CASSSGQGEQPQHF
TGTGCCAGCAGCTCTGGACAGGGTGAGCAGCCCCAGCATTTT
>.|TRBJ1-2|few|TRBV2
CASSREDMGGGYTF
TGTGCCAGCAGTCGGGAAGATATGGGAGGTGGCTACACCTTC
>TRBD1|TRBJ1-1|few|TRBV30
CAWNRQGKGTEAFF
TGTGCCTGGAACCGACAGGGAAAGGGGACTGAAGCTTTCTTT
>.|TRBJ2-5|few|TRBV6-5
CASSYSGGGKTQYF
TGTGCCAGCAGTTACTCTGGAGGGGGGAAGACCCAGTACTTC
>.|TRBJ1-1|few|TRBV7-9
CASSTETGETEAFF
TGTGCCAGCAGCACCGAAACGGGGGAGACTGAAGCTTTCTTT
>.|TRBJ2-6|few|TRBV7-9
CASSPVGRGASGANVLTF
TGTGCCAGCAGCCCGGTGGGGCGGGGTGCCTCTGGGGCCAACGTCCTGACTTTC
>.|TRBJ2-5|.|TRBV11-3
CASSAPGVRETQYF
TGTGCCAGCAGCGCCCCGGGCGTGCGGGAGACCCAGTACTTC
>.|TRBJ1-5|.|TRBV30
CAWSGVGNQPQHF
TGTGCCTGGAGTGGGGTGGGGAATCAGCCCCAGCATTTT
>TRBD1|TRBJ2-1|.|TRBV9
CASSVFGQGWNEQFF
TGTGCCAGCAGCGTCTTCGGACAGGGTTGGAATGAGCAGTTCTTC
>.|TRBJ2-1|.|TRBV5-1
CASSAGQLSSYNEQFF
TGCGCCAGCAGCGCGGGACAGCTGAGCTCCTACAATGAGCAGTTCTTC
>.|TRBJ2-2|few|TRBV5-1
CASSLAGTGELFF
TGCGCCAGCAGCTTGGCAGGGACCGGGGAGCTGTTTTTT
>.|TRBJ2-3|.|TRBV7-9
CASSPTGRASTDTQYF
TGTGCCAGCAGCCCCACCGGGCGAGCTAGCACAGATACGCAGTATTTT
>.|TRBJ2-1|few|TRBV7-8
CASSLNLGGNNEQFF
TGTGCCAGCAGCTTAAATTTAGGCGGGAACAATGAGCAGTTCTTC
>.|TRBJ2-1|few|TRBV7-2
CASSLNQISPKFF
TGTGCCAGCAGCTTAAATCAAATAAGCCCAAAGTTCTTC
>.|TRBJ1-2|.|TRBV5-1
CASSVKATDNYGYTF
TGCGCCAGCAGCGTCAAGGCCACAGATAACTATGGCTACACCTTC
>.|TRBJ2-7|few|TRBV9
CASGRAAYEQYF
TGTGCCAGCGGTCGGGCCGCCTACGAGCAGTACTTC
>.|TRBJ1-5|.|TRBV7-9
CASSPISNQPQHF
TGTGCCAGCAGCCCTATTAGCAATCAGCCCCAGCATTTT
>.|TRBJ1-3|few|TRBV6-5
CASSYSVNGNTIYF
TGTGCCAGCAGTTACTCGGTGAATGGAAACACCATATATTTT
>.|TRBJ2-6|.|TRBV27
CASSYSGANVLTF
TGTGCCAGCAGCTACTCTGGGGCCAACGTCCTGACTTTC
>.|TRBJ2-4|.|TRBV5-6
CASSLDRAKNIQYF
TGTGCCAGCAGCTTGGACAGGGCCAAAAACATTCAGTACTTC
>.|TRBJ1-5|few|TRBV7-6
CASSLSRHNQPQHF
TGTGCCAGCAGCTTAAGCAGGCACAATCAGCCCCAGCATTTT
>TRBD1|TRBJ1-1|few|TRBV30
CAWTGGGTEAFF
TGTGCCTGGACAGGGGGGGGCACTGAAGCTTTCTTT
>.|TRBJ1-3|few|TRBV7-9
CASSQDGGNTIYF
TGTGCCAGCAGCCAAGACGGAGGAAACACCATATATTTT
>.|TRBJ2-7|few|TRBV10-3
CAIKAGTYEQYF
TGTGCCATCAAGGCCGGAACCTACGAGCAGTACTTC
>.|TRBJ1-1|once|TRBV2
CASTRDTLNTEAFF
TGTGCCAGCACCCGGGACACTCTGAACACTGAAGCTTTCTTT
>.|TRBJ2-2|.|TRBV4-2
CASSRDFTGELFF
TGTGCCAGCAGCCGGGACTTTACCGGGGAGCTGTTTTTT
>.|TRBJ1-1|.|TRBV7-8
CASSFVRANTEAFF
TGTGCCAGCAGCTTCGTTAGGGCAAACACTGAAGCTTTCTTT
>.|TRBJ2-5|.|TRBV5-1
CASSFGHSQETQYF
TGCGCCAGCAGCTTCGGACACTCACAAGAGACCCAGTACTTC
>.|TRBJ1-1|few|TRBV7-9
CASRGVSRTEAFF
TGTGCCAGCAGGGGGGTCTCGAGGACTGAAGCTTTCTTT
>.|TRBJ2-1|few|TRBV18
CASSPTDRDNEQFF
TGTGCCAGCTCACCAACCGACAGAGACAATGAGCAGTTCTTC
>.|TRBJ1-1|few|TRBV7-9
CASSFDLNTEAFF
TGTGCCAGCAGCTTTGACTTGAACACTGAAGCTTTCTTT